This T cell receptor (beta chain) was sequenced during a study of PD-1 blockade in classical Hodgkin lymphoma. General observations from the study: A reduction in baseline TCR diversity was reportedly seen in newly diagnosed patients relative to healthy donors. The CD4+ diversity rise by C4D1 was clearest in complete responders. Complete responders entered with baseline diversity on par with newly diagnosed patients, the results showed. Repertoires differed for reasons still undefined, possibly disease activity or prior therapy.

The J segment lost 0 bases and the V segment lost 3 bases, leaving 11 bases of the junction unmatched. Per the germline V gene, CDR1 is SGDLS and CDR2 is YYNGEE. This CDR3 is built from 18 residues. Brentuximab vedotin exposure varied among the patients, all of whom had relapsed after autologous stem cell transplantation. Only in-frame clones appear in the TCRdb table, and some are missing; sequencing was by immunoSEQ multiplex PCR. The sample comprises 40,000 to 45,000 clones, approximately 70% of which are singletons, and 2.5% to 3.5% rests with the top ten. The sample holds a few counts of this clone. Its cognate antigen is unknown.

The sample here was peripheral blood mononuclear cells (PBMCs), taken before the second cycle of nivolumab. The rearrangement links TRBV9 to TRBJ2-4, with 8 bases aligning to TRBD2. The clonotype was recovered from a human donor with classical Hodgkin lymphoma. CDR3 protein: CASSDPGPAGEAKNIQYF. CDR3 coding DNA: TGTGCCAGCAGCGACCCCGGCCCAGCGGGGGAAGCCAAAAACATTCAGTACTTC.